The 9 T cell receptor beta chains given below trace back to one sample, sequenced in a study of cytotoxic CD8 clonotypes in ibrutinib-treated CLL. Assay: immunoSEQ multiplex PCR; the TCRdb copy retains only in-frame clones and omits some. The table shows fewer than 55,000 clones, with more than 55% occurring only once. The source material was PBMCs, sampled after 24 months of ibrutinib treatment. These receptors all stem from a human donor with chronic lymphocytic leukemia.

The CDR3 nucleotides are TGTGCCAGCAGCTCGACCGTAGGCTATGGCTACACCTTC. As protein: CASSSTVGYGYTF. This chain joins TRBV5-6 and TRBJ1-2; D not certain. This CDR3 has 13 residues. Germline V lookup: CDR1 SGHDT, CDR2 YYEEEE. The V and J ends lost 3 bases and 4 bases respectively, with 10 bases between them.

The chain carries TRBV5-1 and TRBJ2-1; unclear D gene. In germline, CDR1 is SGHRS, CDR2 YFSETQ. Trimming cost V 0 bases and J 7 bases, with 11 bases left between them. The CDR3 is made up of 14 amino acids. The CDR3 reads CASSLGPDRNEQFF. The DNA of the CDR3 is TGCGCCAGCAGCTTGGGGCCAGATCGGAATGAGCAGTTCTTC.

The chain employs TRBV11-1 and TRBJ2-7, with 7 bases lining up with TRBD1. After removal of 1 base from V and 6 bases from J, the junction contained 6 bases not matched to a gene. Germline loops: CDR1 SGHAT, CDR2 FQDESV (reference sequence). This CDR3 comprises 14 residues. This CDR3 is CASSLGQGLGEQYF. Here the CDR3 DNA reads TGTGCCAGCAGCTTAGGACAGGGCCTTGGCGAGCAGTACTTC.

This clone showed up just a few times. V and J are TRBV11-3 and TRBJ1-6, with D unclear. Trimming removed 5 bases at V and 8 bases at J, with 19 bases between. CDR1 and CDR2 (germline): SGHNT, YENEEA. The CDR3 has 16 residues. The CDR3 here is CASSPPGPNIHSPLHF. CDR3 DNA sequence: TGTGCCAGCAGCCCGCCCGGGCCTAATATTCATTCACCCCTCCACTTT.

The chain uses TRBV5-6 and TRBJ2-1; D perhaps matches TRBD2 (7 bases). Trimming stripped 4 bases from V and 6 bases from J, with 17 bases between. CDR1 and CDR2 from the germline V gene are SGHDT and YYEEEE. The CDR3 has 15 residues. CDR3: CASSRWAGALNEQFF. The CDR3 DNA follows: TGTGCCAGCAGCCGGTGGGCGGGGGCCCTCAATGAGCAGTTCTTC.

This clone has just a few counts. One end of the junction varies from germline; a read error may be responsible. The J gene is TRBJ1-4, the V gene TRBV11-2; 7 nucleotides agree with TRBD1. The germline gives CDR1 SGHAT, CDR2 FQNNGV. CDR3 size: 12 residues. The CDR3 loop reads CASSLDRDRLYF. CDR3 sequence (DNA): TGTGCCAGCAGCTTAGATCGGGACAGACTGTATTTT.

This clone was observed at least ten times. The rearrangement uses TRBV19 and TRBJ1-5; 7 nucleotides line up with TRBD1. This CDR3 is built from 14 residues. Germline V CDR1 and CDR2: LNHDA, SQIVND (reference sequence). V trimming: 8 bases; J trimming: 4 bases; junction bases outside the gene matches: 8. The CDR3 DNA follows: TGTGCCAGTTATCCGGGACAGTTGAATCAGCCCCAGCATTTT. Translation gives CASYPGQLNQPQHF.

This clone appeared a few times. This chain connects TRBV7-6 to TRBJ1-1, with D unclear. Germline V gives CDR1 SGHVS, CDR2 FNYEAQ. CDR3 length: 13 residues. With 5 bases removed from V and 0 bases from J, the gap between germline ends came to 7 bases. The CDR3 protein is CASSQDLNTEAFF. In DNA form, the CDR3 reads TGTGCCAGCAGCCAAGACTTGAACACTGAAGCTTTCTTT.

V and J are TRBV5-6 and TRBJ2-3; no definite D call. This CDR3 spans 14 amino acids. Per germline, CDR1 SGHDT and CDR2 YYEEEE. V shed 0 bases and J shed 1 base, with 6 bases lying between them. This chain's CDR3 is CASSLALGTDTQYF. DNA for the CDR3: TGTGCCAGCAGCTTGGCCCTTGGCACAGATACGCAGTATTTT.